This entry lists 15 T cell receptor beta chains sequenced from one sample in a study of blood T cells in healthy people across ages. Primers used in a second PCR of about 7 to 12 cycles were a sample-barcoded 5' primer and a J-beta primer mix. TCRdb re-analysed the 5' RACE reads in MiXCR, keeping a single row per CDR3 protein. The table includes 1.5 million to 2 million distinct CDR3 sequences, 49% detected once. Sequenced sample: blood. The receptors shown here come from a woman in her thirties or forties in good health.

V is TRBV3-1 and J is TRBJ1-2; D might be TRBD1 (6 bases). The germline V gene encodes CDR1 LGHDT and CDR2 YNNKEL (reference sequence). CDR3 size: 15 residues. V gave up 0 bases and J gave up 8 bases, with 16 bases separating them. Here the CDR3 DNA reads TGTGCCAGCAGCCAAGACAGGGGTCCTTCCTGGGGCTACACCTTC. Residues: CASSQDRGPSWGYTF.

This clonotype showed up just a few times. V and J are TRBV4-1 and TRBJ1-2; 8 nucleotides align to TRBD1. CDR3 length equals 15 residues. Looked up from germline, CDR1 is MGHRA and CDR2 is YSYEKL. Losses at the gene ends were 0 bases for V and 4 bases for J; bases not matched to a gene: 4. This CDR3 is CASSQETGVGYGYTF. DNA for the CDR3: TGCGCCAGCAGCCAAGAGACAGGGGTCGGCTATGGCTACACCTTC.

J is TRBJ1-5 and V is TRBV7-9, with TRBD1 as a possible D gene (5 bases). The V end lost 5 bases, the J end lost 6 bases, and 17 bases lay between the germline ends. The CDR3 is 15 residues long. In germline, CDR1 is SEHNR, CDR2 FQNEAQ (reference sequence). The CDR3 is CASSAPGAKVQPQHF. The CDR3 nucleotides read TGTGCCAGCAGCGCCCCCGGGGCAAAAGTTCAGCCCCAGCATTTT.

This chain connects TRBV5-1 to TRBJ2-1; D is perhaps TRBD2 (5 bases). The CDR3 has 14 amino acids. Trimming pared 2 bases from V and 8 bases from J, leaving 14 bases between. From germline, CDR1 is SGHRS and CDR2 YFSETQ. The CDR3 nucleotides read TGCGCCAGCAGCTTCCGCTTTAACGGGGATGAGCAGTTCTTC. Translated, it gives CASSFRFNGDEQFF.

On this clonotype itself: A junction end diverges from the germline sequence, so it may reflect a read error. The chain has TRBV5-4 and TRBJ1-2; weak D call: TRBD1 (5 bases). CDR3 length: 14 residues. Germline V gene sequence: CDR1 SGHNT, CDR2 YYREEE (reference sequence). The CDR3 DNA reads TGTGCCGGCAGCATCCCGGGACCGTCCTATGGCTACACCTTC. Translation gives CAGSIPGPSYGYTF.

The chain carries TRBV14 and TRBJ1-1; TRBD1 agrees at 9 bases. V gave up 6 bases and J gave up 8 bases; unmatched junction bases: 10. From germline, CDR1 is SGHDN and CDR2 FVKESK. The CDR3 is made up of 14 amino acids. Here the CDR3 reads CASRVLQQGAEAFF. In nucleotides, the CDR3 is TGTGCCAGCAGGGTCCTCCAACAGGGGGCGGAAGCTTTCTTT.

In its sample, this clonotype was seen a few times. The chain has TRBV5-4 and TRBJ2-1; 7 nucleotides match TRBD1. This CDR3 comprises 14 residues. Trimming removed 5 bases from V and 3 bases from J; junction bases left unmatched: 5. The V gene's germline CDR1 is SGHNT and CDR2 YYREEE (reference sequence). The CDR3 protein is CASRDRANYNEQFF. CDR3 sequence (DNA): TGTGCCAGCAGAGACAGGGCCAACTACAATGAGCAGTTCTTC.

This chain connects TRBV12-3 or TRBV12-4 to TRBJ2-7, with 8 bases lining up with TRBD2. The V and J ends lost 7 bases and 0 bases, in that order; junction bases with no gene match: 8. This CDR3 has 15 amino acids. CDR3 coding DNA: TGTGCCAGCAAGGATAGCGGGGTGACCTCCTACGAGCAGTACTTC. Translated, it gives CASKDSGVTSYEQYF.

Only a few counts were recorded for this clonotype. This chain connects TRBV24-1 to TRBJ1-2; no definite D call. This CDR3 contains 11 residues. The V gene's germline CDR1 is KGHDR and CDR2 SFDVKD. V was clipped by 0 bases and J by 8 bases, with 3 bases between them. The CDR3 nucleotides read TGTGCCACCAGTGATTTGGGCGGCTACACCTTC. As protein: CATSDLGGYTF.

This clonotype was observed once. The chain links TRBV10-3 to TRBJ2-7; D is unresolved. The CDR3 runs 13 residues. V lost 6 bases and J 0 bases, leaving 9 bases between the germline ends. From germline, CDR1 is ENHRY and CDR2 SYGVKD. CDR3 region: CAISQHSSYEQYF. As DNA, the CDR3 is TGTGCCATCAGCCAGCATAGCTCCTACGAGCAGTACTTC.

CDR3 DNA: TGTGCCAGCAGCCCTAAAGACAGGCTGTTTTTT. Amino acids: CASSPKDRLFF. The V call is TRBV12-3 or TRBV12-4, the J call TRBJ1-4, with D perhaps TRBD1 (6 bases). The CDR3 consists of 11 residues. V lost 6 bases, J lost 14 bases, and 13 bases lay in between.

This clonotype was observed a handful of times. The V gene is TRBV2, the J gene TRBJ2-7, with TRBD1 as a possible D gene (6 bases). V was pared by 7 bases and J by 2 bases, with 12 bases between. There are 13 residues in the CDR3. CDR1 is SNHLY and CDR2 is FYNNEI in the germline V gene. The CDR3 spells CASKVGATYEQYF. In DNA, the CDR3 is TGTGCCAGCAAGGTGGGGGCAACCTACGAGCAGTACTTC.

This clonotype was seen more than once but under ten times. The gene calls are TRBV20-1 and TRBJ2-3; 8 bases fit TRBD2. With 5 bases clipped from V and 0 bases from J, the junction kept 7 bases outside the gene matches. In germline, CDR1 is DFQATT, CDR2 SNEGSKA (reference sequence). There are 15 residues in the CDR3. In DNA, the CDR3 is TGCAGTGCTCCCTCGGGGGGGACTAGCACAGATACGCAGTATTTT. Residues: CSAPSGGTSTDTQYF.

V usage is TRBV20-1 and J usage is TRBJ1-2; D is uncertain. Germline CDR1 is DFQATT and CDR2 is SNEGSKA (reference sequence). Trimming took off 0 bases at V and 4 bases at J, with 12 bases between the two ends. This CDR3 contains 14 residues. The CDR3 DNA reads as TGCAGTGCTAGAGAGGCGGCCAAATCCTATGGCTACACCTTC. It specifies CSAREAAKSYGYTF.

CDR3 residues: CATSGVGGTDTQYF. CDR3 DNA: TGTGCCACCAGTGGAGTGGGGGGCACAGATACGCAGTATTTT. The V gene is TRBV24-1, the J gene TRBJ2-3, with D possibly called TRBD1 or TRBD2 (5 bases each). The CDR3 spans 14 residues. CDR1 and CDR2 (germline): KGHDR, SFDVKD. V was cut by 5 bases and J by 1 base, with 9 bases left in between.